The sequence of this TCR beta chain was determined in a study of blood T cells in healthy people across ages. Alongside a J-beta primer mix, a sample-barcoded 5' primer served in a second PCR lasting roughly 6 to 12 cycles. TCRdb independently ran MiXCR on the 5' RACE reads; one entry per CDR3 protein. The table shows around 800,000 distinct CDR3 sequences, with 62% occurring only once. Germline assignment: CDR1 SSHAT and CDR2 FNYEAQ (reference sequence). The CDR3 has 16 residues. Regarding this clonotype: A junction boundary mismatches the germline segment, possibly from a read error.

Source material: blood. The TCR originated in a man aged 25 to 45 in good health. The genes are TRBV7-7 and TRBJ2-1; the match to TRBD2 covers 13 bases. The CDR3 sequence is CASSLTSGGPGNEQFF. The CDR3, as DNA: TGTGCTAGCAGCCTGACTAGCGGGGGGCCCGGCAATGAGCAGTTCTTC.